A selection of T cell receptor beta chains follows, all from one sample in a study of cytomegalovirus exposure and HLA in healthy donors. Libraries were prepared by immunoSEQ multiplex PCR; TCRdb keeps only in-frame clonotypes and omits some of them. This sample yields over 100,000 clones, of which about 74% are seen a single time; around 6.6% belongs to the top ten. Sequenced: PBMCs. The receptors here all came from a man aged 40-49 years in good health and CMV-seropositive. CDR3s include the opening cysteine and the closing phenylalanine or tryptophan. A D gene is named only where the DNA matches it firmly. Size is omitted from some rows. Given values are once, few, many or a class for expanded clones.

v_call	d_call	clone_size	j_call	cdr3_aa	cdr3_nt
TRBV6-1	.	few	TRBJ1-6	CASRSTGINSPLHF	TGTGCCAGCAGGAGCACAGGGATCAATTCACCCCTCCACTTT
TRBV9	.	few	TRBJ2-1	CASSVEGGGGPLREQFF	TGTGCCAGCAGCGTAGAGGGAGGGGGAGGCCCCCTACGGGAGCAGTTCTTC
TRBV5-5	.	.	TRBJ1-1	CASSTAGSSTVEAFF	TGTGCCAGCAGCACGGCGGGGTCTTCAACCGTAGAAGCTTTCTTT
TRBV27	TRBD2	.	TRBJ2-7	CASSLMVAGEIWYEQYF	TGTGCCAGCAGTTTAATGGTAGCGGGAGAAATCTGGTACGAGCAGTACTTC
TRBV7-2	TRBD1	.	TRBJ2-5	CASSISTGSETQYF	TGTGCCAGCAGCATATCGACAGGGTCAGAGACCCAGTACTTC
TRBV10-3	TRBD1	.	TRBJ1-3	CAISDRPTGGSTGNTIYF	TGTGCCATTTCTGACCGCCCGACAGGGGGCTCTACTGGAAACACCATATATTTT
TRBV28	.	once	TRBJ1-2	CASSLELGGYTF	TGTGCCAGCAGTTTAGAACTAGGAGGCTACACCTTC
TRBV18	TRBD1	once	TRBJ1-5	CASSAGQGHQPQHF	TGTGCCAGCTCAGCAGGACAGGGGCATCAGCCCCAGCATTTT
TRBV7-9	TRBD2	.	TRBJ2-3	CASSLARGATDTQYF	TGTGCCAGCAGCTTAGCGCGGGGGGCCACAGATACGCAGTATTTT
TRBV6-6	TRBD1	.	TRBJ2-7	CASQPGQGEYEQYF	TGTGCCAGTCAACCGGGACAGGGGGAATACGAGCAGTACTTC
TRBV6-1	TRBD1	.	TRBJ1-4	CASRLDRVVEKLFF	TGTGCCAGCAGACTGGACAGGGTGGTGGAAAAACTGTTTTTT
TRBV5-4	TRBD1	.	TRBJ2-5	CASSQYPGTEEETQYF	TGTGCCAGCAGCCAATATCCCGGGACAGAAGAAGAGACCCAGTACTTC
TRBV27	.	.	TRBJ2-3	CASSLQGGRSADTDTQYF	TGTGCCAGCAGTTTACAAGGGGGTAGGAGTGCAGACACAGATACGCAGTATTTT
TRBV2	TRBD1	.	TRBJ1-4	CASISGTGGEKLFF	TGTGCCAGCATTTCCGGGACAGGGGGAGAAAAACTGTTTTTT
TRBV28	.	.	TRBJ1-5	CASSLGQSPYSNQPQHF	TGTGCCAGCAGTTTAGGGCAGAGTCCCTATAGCAATCAGCCCCAGCATTTT
TRBV2	.	once	TRBJ2-5	CASKKGRGETQYF	TGTGCCAGCAAAAAAGGGAGAGGAGAGACCCAGTACTTC
TRBV19	TRBD1	.	TRBJ1-5	CASSILKGAVGQPQHF	TGTGCCAGTAGTATATTGAAGGGGGCGGTCGGTCAGCCCCAGCATTTT